The 22 T cell receptor beta chains presented below share a single source sample, sequenced in a study of blood T cell repertoires in COVID-19. TCRdb's copy holds only in-frame clones and misses some; the assay was immunoSEQ multiplex PCR. In the table there are over 150,000 clones, about four fifths of which are singletons. The sequenced material came from peripheral blood. These receptors came from a woman aged 80 or over with acute or convalescent COVID-19.

The chain carries TRBV27 and TRBJ2-2; no firm D call. CDR3 length: 16 residues. The V gene's germline CDR1 is MNHEY and CDR2 SMNVEV (reference sequence). Between the trimmed V and J ends, which lost 1 base and 4 bases, there was a span of 13 bases. CDR3 loop: CASSLLTVGFTGELFF. The CDR3 region has the DNA TGTGCCAGCAGTTTATTAACGGTCGGTTTCACCGGGGAGCTGTTTTTT.

The chain employs TRBV19 and TRBJ2-7; 7 bases map to TRBD2. CDR1 LNHDA and CDR2 SQIVND come from the germline V gene (reference sequence). The CDR3 is 15 amino acids. Germline trimming cut 2 bases from V and 3 bases from J; bases unmatched to any gene: 7. CDR3: CASSIRRGSGYEQYF. The CDR3 nucleotides read TGTGCCAGTAGTATAAGGCGGGGGTCGGGCTACGAGCAGTACTTC.

This chain links TRBV6-2 or TRBV6-3 with TRBJ2-7; 7 bases match TRBD1. CDR1 and CDR2 from the germline V gene are MNHEY and SVGEGT. J lost 1 base, V lost 2 bases, and 8 bases had no gene match. The CDR3 length is 16 residues. CDR3: CASSYVDRVPSYEQYF. The CDR3 DNA sequence: TGTGCCAGCAGTTACGTTGACAGGGTTCCTTCCTACGAGCAGTACTTC.

The chain uses TRBV5-5 and TRBJ2-1, with 14 bases that match TRBD2. This CDR3 spans 15 amino acids. Germline-derived CDR1 and CDR2 are SGHKS and YYEKEE (reference sequence). Trimming took 0 bases from V and 9 from J; bases not matched to a gene: 2. The CDR3 sequence is CASSLGLAGGLEQFF. DNA for the CDR3: TGTGCCAGCAGCTTGGGACTAGCGGGGGGGCTTGAGCAGTTCTTC.

The genes are TRBV9 and TRBJ1-5; 11 bases are shared with TRBD1. The V gene end was trimmed by 4 bases and the J gene end by 7 bases; junction bases not matched to a gene: 7. Germline V gene lookup returns CDR1 SGDLS and CDR2 YYNGEE. The CDR3 length is 15 residues. This CDR3 is CASSQGQGVEQPQHF. CDR3 in DNA: TGTGCCAGCAGCCAGGGACAGGGGGTAGAACAGCCCCAGCATTTT. Full variable domain (missing parts from reference TRBV9 and TRBJ1-5): DSGVTQTPKHLITATGQRVTLRCSPRSGDLSVYWYQQSLDQGLQFLIQYYNGEERAKGNILERFSAQQFPDLHSELNLSSLELGDSALYFCASSQGQGVEQPQHFGDGTRLSIL.

V usage is TRBV5-1 and J usage is TRBJ1-3, with unresolved D. Trimming stripped 1 base from V and 4 bases from J, with 9 bases between. Germline CDR1 is SGHRS and CDR2 is YFSETQ. This CDR3 contains 14 residues. This CDR3 reads CASSLSPQGNTIYF. In DNA form, the CDR3 reads TGCGCCAGCAGCTTGTCCCCACAGGGAAACACCATATATTTT.

This chain joins TRBV5-8 and TRBJ1-1; 9 bases align to TRBD1. Germline V gene sequence: CDR1 SGHTS, CDR2 YDEGEE. Trimming at V came to 4 bases and at J to 0 bases, leaving 7 bases not matched to a gene. The length of the CDR3 is 16 residues. The CDR3 nucleotides read TGTGCCAGCAGCCCCGGGACAGGGTACATGAACACTGAAGCTTTCTTT. Amino acid sequence: CASSPGTGYMNTEAFF.

This clone turned up a few times. The J gene is TRBJ1-2, the V gene TRBV4-1; tentative D call: TRBD1 (6 bases). Germline CDR1 reads MGHRA; CDR2 reads YSYEKL. This CDR3 has 19 residues. Trimming took off 3 bases at V and 5 bases at J, with 28 bases between the two ends. The CDR3 region is CASSQPPARTGRKGYGYTF. DNA for the CDR3: TGCGCCAGCAGCCAGCCCCCGGCGCGAACAGGGAGAAAGGGTTATGGCTACACCTTC.

V usage is TRBV30 and J usage is TRBJ1-1, with a possible D match to TRBD1 (6 bases). The CDR3 is 13 residues long. In germline, CDR1 is GTSNPN, CDR2 SVGIG (reference sequence). V lost 7 bases to trimming and J lost 6 bases, with 18 bases between them. CDR3 DNA sequence: TGTGCCTCGAGGGCGGGGGCTACTGCTGAAGCTTTCTTT. Its protein is CASRAGATAEAFF.

This chain uses TRBV14 with TRBJ1-6; D is undetermined. With 3 bases removed from V and 3 bases from J, the gap between germline ends came to 9 bases. The V gene's germline CDR1 is SGHDN and CDR2 FVKESK. The CDR3 length is 15 residues. CDR3 amino acids: CASSQMAGYNSPLHF. The CDR3 DNA reads TGTGCCAGCAGCCAGATGGCAGGCTATAATTCACCCCTCCACTTT.

V gene TRBV7-2 combines with J gene TRBJ2-1, with unresolved D. The V gene lost 5 bases and the J gene lost 15 bases, with 14 bases spanning the gap. Germline V gene sequence: CDR1 SGHTA, CDR2 FQGNSA. The CDR3 loop spans 11 amino acids. DNA for the CDR3: TGTGCCAGCAGCCATGGCCTTAGCACGTTCTTC. Encoded protein: CASSHGLSTFF.

CDR3 loop: CAFRGDRANTGELFF. The DNA of the CDR3 is TGTGCTTTTCGGGGGGACAGGGCGAACACCGGGGAGCTGTTTTTT. This rearrangement joins TRBV30 to TRBJ2-2; 9 bases agree with TRBD1. Germline values: CDR1 GTSNPN, CDR2 SVGIG (reference sequence). This CDR3 region has 15 residues.

The chain employs TRBV9 and TRBJ1-1; D call uncertain. Germline V CDR1 and CDR2: SGDLS, YYNGEE. V dropped 3 bases and J dropped 3 bases, with 15 bases sitting between them. This CDR3 spans 15 amino acids. The CDR3 is CASSALPVEDTEAFF. The CDR3 DNA reads TGTGCCAGCAGCGCCCTCCCGGTGGAGGACACTGAAGCTTTCTTT.

This chain links TRBV30 with TRBJ2-5; TRBD1 matches at 8 bases. CDR1 and CDR2 from the germline V gene are GTSNPN and SVGIG (reference sequence). V shed 4 bases, J shed 4 bases, and the junction held 14 bases outside the gene matches. This CDR3 is built from 16 residues. CDR3 loop: CAWTRQGIVGRETQYF. The CDR3 DNA reads TGTGCCTGGACCAGACAGGGGATCGTGGGAAGAGAGACCCAGTACTTC.

The chain uses TRBV29-1 and TRBJ1-1; possibly TRBD1 for D (6 bases). This CDR3 spans 14 amino acids. Germline CDR1 is SQVTM and CDR2 is ANQGSEA. V was pared by 6 bases and J by 4 bases, with 18 bases between. CDR3 in amino acids: CSVWKTGLATEAFF. Here the CDR3 DNA reads TGCAGCGTGTGGAAAACAGGGTTGGCCACTGAAGCTTTCTTT.

The chain couples TRBV27 to TRBJ1-5; 9 nucleotides align to TRBD1. The CDR3 sequence is 13 residues long. The V gene end was trimmed by 6 bases and the J gene end by 7 bases; junction bases not matched to a gene: 4. Germline V gene data show CDR1 as MNHEY and CDR2 as SMNVEV (reference sequence). The CDR3 loop reads CASRGQGRQPQHF. The CDR3 nucleotides are TGTGCCAGCAGGGGACAGGGACGACAGCCCCAGCATTTT.

The chain links TRBV6-6 to TRBJ2-7; 8 nucleotides match TRBD1. This CDR3 spans 14 amino acids. V was pared by 3 bases and J by 5 bases, with 6 bases of the junction left unmatched. Germline V gene sequence: CDR1 MNHNY, CDR2 SVGAGI (reference sequence). For the CDR3, the DNA is TGTGCCAGCAGTTATATCAGGGGGCCCAACGAGCAGTACTTC. This codes for CASSYIRGPNEQYF.

V is TRBV7-2 and J is TRBJ1-4, with D possibly TRBD1 on 5 matching bases. With 5 bases removed from V and 8 bases from J, the gap between germline ends came to 18 bases. This CDR3 is 15 amino acids long. Germline CDR1 and CDR2: SGHTA and FQGNSA. Here the CDR3 reads CASSPRGTPGEKLFF. The DNA for the CDR3 is TGTGCCAGCAGCCCGCGGGGGACCCCCGGGGAAAAACTGTTTTTT.

DNA for the CDR3: TGTGCCAGCAGCCTTATACCGGGACTAGCCTTCGATGAGCAGTTCTTC. Translating gives CASSLIPGLAFDEQFF. The rearrangement links TRBV14 to TRBJ2-1; 9 nucleotides match TRBD2. V lost 4 bases and J lost 8; bases outside the gene matches: 12. CDR1 and CDR2 from the germline V gene are SGHDN and FVKESK. The CDR3 is made up of 16 amino acids.

The CDR3 here is CASSFEGQGLRDEQFF. CDR3 DNA sequence: TGTGCCAGCAGTTTCGAGGGACAGGGGTTAAGGGATGAGCAGTTCTTC. This rearrangement joins TRBV28 to TRBJ2-1, with 10 bases matching TRBD1. Germline CDR1 and CDR2: MDHEN and SYDVKM. The CDR3 totals 16 residues. The V and J ends lost 3 bases and 8 bases, in that order; junction bases with no gene match: 10.

The chain joins TRBV9 to TRBJ2-3; D may be TRBD1 (6 bases). Trimming removed 0 bases from V and 2 bases from J, with 10 bases in between. The CDR3 is 15 amino acids. Germline-derived CDR1 and CDR2 are SGDLS and YYNGEE. CDR3 in DNA: TGTGCCAGCAGCGTAGACCACAGGGCCACAGATACGCAGTATTTT. Translation: CASSVDHRATDTQYF.

V gene TRBV5-1 combines with J gene TRBJ2-2; 8 bases are shared with TRBD1. Trimming took 3 bases from V and 2 from J; bases not matched to a gene: 9. The CDR3 is 17 residues long. Germline V CDR1 and CDR2: SGHRS, YFSETQ. CDR3 sequence: CASSSKTTGGNTGELFF. CDR3 nucleotide sequence: TGCGCCAGCAGCTCCAAGACTACAGGGGGTAACACCGGGGAGCTGTTTTTT. The complete variable domain, with remaining parts taken from reference TRBV5-1 and TRBJ2-2, reads KAGVTQTPRYLIKTRGQQVTLSCSPISGHRSVSWYQQTPGQGLQFLFEYFSETQRNKGNFPGRFSGRQFSNSRSEMNVSTLELGDSALYLCASSSKTTGGNTGELFFGEGSRLTVL.